The 18 T cell receptor beta chains below were found in one sample sequenced in a study of T-cell memory formation after mild COVID-19. Each CDR3 protein gets one entry after TCRdb re-called the 5' RACE reads with MiXCR. Among about 560,000 distinct CDR3 sequences listed, roughly 17% were seen once. The specimen was PBMCs or a T cell subset sorted from them (not recorded which). The receptors originated from an adult woman who had mild COVID-19 (a few samples of this study predate the infection). Cell type and time point are not known.

This clonotype came up many times. The chain couples TRBV5-5 to TRBJ2-5; D is possibly TRBD2 (5 bases). V was shortened by 0 bases and J by 5 bases, with 17 bases between the two germline ends. CDR3 length equals 16 residues. From germline, CDR1 is SGHKS and CDR2 YYEKEE (reference sequence). The CDR3 loop reads CASSLERRLSGETQYF. The DNA for the CDR3 is TGTGCCAGCAGCTTGGAAAGGAGGCTTTCTGGGGAGACCCAGTACTTC.

The table lists this clonotype with a few counts. In DNA form, the CDR3 reads TGTGCCAGTAGTATGGCCCCTGGGGAAGCTTTCTTT. Translated: CASSMAPGEAFF. J is TRBJ1-1 and V is TRBV19, with D uncertain. V shed 3 bases and J shed 8 bases, with 10 bases lying between them. This CDR3 contains 12 residues. Germline V gene sequence: CDR1 LNHDA, CDR2 SQIVND (reference sequence).

This clonotype was found many times. The chain's CDR3 is CASSLGTGGSLSGANVLTF. The CDR3, as DNA: TGCGCCAGCAGCTTGGGGACAGGGGGATCCCTCTCTGGGGCCAACGTCCTGACTTTC. This sequence joins TRBV5-1 and TRBJ2-6; 10 nucleotides align to TRBD1. With V trimmed by 0 bases and J by 0 bases, 6 bases remained unmatched. Germline lookup yields CDR1 SGHRS and CDR2 YFSETQ. CDR3 length: 19 amino acids.

The CDR3 region has the DNA TGTGCCAGCAGCTTTAGACTAGCGGGAGTGGCCTACGAGCAGTACTTC. This codes for CASSFRLAGVAYEQYF. The V gene is TRBV5-4, the J gene TRBJ2-7, with 12 bases that match TRBD2. CDR3 length equals 16 residues. Per germline, CDR1 SGHNT and CDR2 YYREEE (reference sequence). V lost 2 bases and J lost 2; bases outside the gene matches: 5.

V gene TRBV6-2 or TRBV6-3 combines with J gene TRBJ2-1; 10 bases fit TRBD2. The CDR3 runs 15 residues. Germline V gene sequence: CDR1 MNHEY, CDR2 SVGEGT. Trimming at V came to 5 bases and at J to 3 bases, leaving 4 bases not matched to a gene. The CDR3 DNA is TGTGCCAGCAGTGATGGACTAGCGGACTACAATGAGCAGTTCTTC. Translating gives CASSDGLADYNEQFF.

V gene TRBV2 combines with J gene TRBJ2-4, with TRBD2 matching 14 bases. Germline V gives CDR1 SNHLY, CDR2 FYNNEI. The J segment lost 0 bases and the V segment lost 6 bases, leaving 7 bases of the junction unmatched. This CDR3 is built from 18 residues. The CDR3: CASRGLAGDGGAKNIQYF. The CDR3 DNA follows: TGTGCCAGCAGGGGACTAGCGGGAGATGGGGGAGCCAAAAACATTCAGTACTTC.

This clonotype was recorded a few times. The chain couples TRBV11-3 to TRBJ2-7; D possibly corresponds to TRBD1 (6 bases). The ends were cut back, 4 bases at V and 5 bases at J, with 21 bases in the middle. Germline lookup yields CDR1 SGHNT and CDR2 YENEEA. The CDR3 runs 16 residues. The CDR3 reads CASSSSRQETIHEQYF. In nucleotides, the CDR3 is TGTGCCAGCAGCTCCTCCCGACAGGAAACAATCCACGAGCAGTACTTC.

The rearrangement links TRBV9 to TRBJ2-2, with 8 bases identical to TRBD1. The CDR3 runs 14 residues. Looked up from germline, CDR1 is SGDLS and CDR2 is YYNGEE. V lost 3 bases and J lost 7; bases outside the gene matches: 5. CDR3 coding DNA: TGTGCCAGCAGCGCTCGACAGGGGAACGGGGAGCTGTTTTTT. Translating gives CASSARQGNGELFF. Based on the CDR3 plus reference TRBV9 and TRBJ2-2, the full variable domain is DSGVTQTPKHLITATGQRVTLRCSPRSGDLSVYWYQQSLDQGLQFLIQYYNGEERAKGNILERFSAQQFPDLHSELNLSSLELGDSALYFCASSARQGNGELFFGEGSRLTVL.

This clonotype came up a few times. This chain connects TRBV5-6 to TRBJ1-2; D is perhaps TRBD1 (6 bases). This CDR3 is 14 amino acids long. CDR1 is SGHDT and CDR2 is YYEEEE in the germline V gene. V lost 7 bases and J 5 bases, leaving 18 bases between the germline ends. CDR3 in amino acids: CASVEGGGGYGYTF. The CDR3 coding sequence is TGTGCCAGCGTAGAAGGGGGTGGAGGATATGGCTACACCTTC.

This clonotype was seen repeatedly, ten times or more. The chain joins TRBV12-3 or TRBV12-4 to TRBJ2-7, with D maybe TRBD2 (5 bases). V was trimmed by 2 bases and J by 7 bases, leaving 15 bases between them. This CDR3 is 14 amino acids long. The CDR3 nucleotides read TGTGCCAGCAGTTTAACGGGGTCCTCCCAAGAGCAGTACTTC. Protein product: CASSLTGSSQEQYF.

This clonotype was counted a few times. The chain employs TRBV5-4 and TRBJ1-1; no clear D gene. With 0 bases removed from V and 5 bases from J, the gap between germline ends came to 5 bases. The CDR3 is 12 amino acids. Germline V gene sequence: CDR1 SGHNT, CDR2 YYREEE (reference sequence). CDR3 in DNA: TGTGCCAGCAGCTTGGAGGAGACTGAAGCTTTCTTT. Protein sequence: CASSLEETEAFF.

This clonotype occurred a few times. The J gene is TRBJ2-1, the V gene TRBV4-1; 11 bases agree with TRBD1. The V and J ends lost 4 bases and 8 bases, in that order; junction bases with no gene match: 7. This CDR3 contains 15 residues. Looked up from germline, CDR1 is MGHRA and CDR2 is YSYEKL. CDR3 DNA sequence: TGCGCCAGCAGCCCCCTCGGACAGGGGGCGGATGAGCAGTTCTTC. Protein product: CASSPLGQGADEQFF.

A few counts support this clonotype. The V and J genes are TRBV12-3 or TRBV12-4 and TRBJ1-2, with 8 positions matching TRBD1. CDR3 length: 14 amino acids. The J segment lost 4 bases and the V segment lost 5 bases, leaving 6 bases of the junction unmatched. This chain's CDR3 is CASSRQGSIYGYTF. In DNA form, the CDR3 reads TGTGCCAGCAGTCGACAGGGGAGTATCTATGGCTACACCTTC.

This clonotype was observed a few times. The genes are TRBV20-1 and TRBJ1-1; D may be TRBD1 (6 bases). The CDR3 is 14 amino acids. Between the trimmed V and J ends, which lost 6 bases and 1 base, there was a span of 15 bases. Germline V gene sequence: CDR1 DFQATT, CDR2 SNEGSKA (reference sequence). This chain's CDR3 is CSASQGVENTEAFF. DNA of the CDR3: TGCAGTGCCTCACAGGGAGTGGAGAACACTGAAGCTTTCTTT.

This clonotype was found a few times. This sequence joins TRBV7-2 and TRBJ1-5; TRBD1 aligns across 7 bases. The germline CDR1 and CDR2 sequences are SGHTA and FQGNSA. V lost 5 bases, J lost 4 bases, and 2 bases stayed unmatched. This CDR3 is built from 13 residues. CDR3 in amino acids: CASSEDRNQPQHF. CDR3 DNA: TGTGCCAGCAGCGAGGACAGGAATCAGCCCCAGCATTTT.

This clonotype was picked up many times. This chain joins TRBV6-4 and TRBJ1-1, with D unresolved. Trimming took 1 base from V and 4 from J, leaving 10 bases between them. CDR3 length: 14 residues. Germline V gene sequence: CDR1 MRHNA, CDR2 SNTAGT. In DNA form, the CDR3 reads TGTGCCAGCAGTGACTTTCTGGGGTCCACTGAAGCTTTCTTT. The encoded protein is CASSDFLGSTEAFF.

This clonotype was found a few times. The chain joins TRBV7-9 to TRBJ2-5; no reliable D call. Germline values: CDR1 SEHNR, CDR2 FQNEAQ (reference sequence). V was trimmed by 3 bases and J by 4 bases, leaving 15 bases between them. The CDR3 runs 15 residues. CDR3 bases: TGTGCCAGCAGCTTGGGGTTTGCAACTCCAGAGACCCAGTACTTC. Translation gives CASSLGFATPETQYF. Looking up the rest from reference TRBV7-9 and TRBJ2-5 gives the full variable domain: DTGVSQNPRHKITKRGQNVTFRCDPISEHNRLYWYRQTLGQGPEFLTYFQNEAQLEKSRLLSDRFSAERPKGSFSTLEIQRTEQGDSAMYLCASSLGFATPETQYFGPGTRLLVL.

CDR3 nucleotide sequence: TGTGCCAGCGCAGCGGGACCGAGCTACGAGCAGTACTTC. It translates to CASAAGPSYEQYF. The rearrangement links TRBV3-1 to TRBJ2-7, with TRBD2 matching 7 bases. The J segment lost 3 bases and the V segment lost 8 bases, leaving 7 bases of the junction unmatched. CDR3 length: 13 residues. CDR1 is LGHDT, CDR2 YNNKEL, per germline (reference sequence).